The rows below give T cell receptor beta chains drawn from one sample of a study of cytomegalovirus exposure and HLA in healthy donors. Profiling relied on immunoSEQ multiplex PCR, and the TCRdb table lists in-frame clones only, not all of them. The repertoire consists of under 150,000 clones, with roughly 79% occurring once and the leading ten covering around 1.9%. Sequencing was performed on PBMCs. Source of these receptors: a woman in her 40s in good health and CMV-seronegative. Each CDR3 is given with its conserved first and last residue. A D gene is named only where the DNA matches it firmly. For some rows the clone size is stated as once, few or many, or as a class when expanded; others skip it.

V gene	clone size	D gene	J gene	CDR3 DNA	CDR3 protein
TRBV10-2	-	TRBD1	TRBJ2-1	TGCGCCAGCAAATCCGACAGGGTCCGGCTACCCGATGAGCAGTTCTTC	CASKSDRVRLPDEQFF
TRBV7-9	few	TRBD2	TRBJ2-2	TGTGCCAGCAGCACTAAGTCCCCCCGACTAGCGGGGGGGGAGCTGTTTTTT	CASSTKSPRLAGGELFF
TRBV7-2	-	-	TRBJ1-5	TGTGCCAGCAGCTTATTAACACAACAGCCCCAGCATTTT	CASSLLTQQPQHF
TRBV14	-	-	TRBJ2-2	TGTGCCAGCAGCCACCGGGATTTCACCGGGGAGCTGTTTTTT	CASSHRDFTGELFF
TRBV9	few	-	TRBJ1-2	TGTGCCAGCAGCGTAGGGTCAGGGGATATCTATGGCTACACCTTC	CASSVGSGDIYGYTF
TRBV10-1	-	-	TRBJ1-6	TGCGCCAGCAGTGAGTCCGGGATTTCACCCCTCCACTTT	CASSESGISPLHF
TRBV30	few	TRBD1	TRBJ1-1	TGTGCCTGGATAGAGGGGGCACTGAACACTGAAGCTTTCTTT	CAWIEGALNTEAFF
TRBV7-2	-	TRBD2	TRBJ2-1	TGTGCCAGCAGCTTAGGGCTAGCGGTCTCCTACAATGAGCAGTTCTTC	CASSLGLAVSYNEQFF
TRBV10-3	few	TRBD1	TRBJ2-3	TGTGCCATCAGTGGCCGACAGGGCAACACAGATACGCAGTATTTT	CAISGRQGNTDTQYF
TRBV11-2	-	-	TRBJ1-4	TGTGCCAGCAGCTCCAACAGGGTAACTAATGAAAAACTGTTTTTT	CASSSNRVTNEKLFF
TRBV11-2	-	TRBD1	TRBJ2-3	TGTGCCAGCAGCCCACGGACAGGGCTCACAGATACGCAGTATTTT	CASSPRTGLTDTQYF
TRBV30	-	-	TRBJ2-7	TGTGCCTTACCCCCCCCAGGGGCCCTCTCCTACGAGCAGTACTTC	CALPPPGALSYEQYF
TRBV30	-	-	TRBJ1-1	TGTGCCTGGAACCTAATACAGGGGAACACTGAAGCTTTCTTT	CAWNLIQGNTEAFF
TRBV5-4	-	TRBD2	TRBJ2-5	TGTGCCAGCAGCTTTCGACTAGCGGGACAAGAGACCCAGTACTTC	CASSFRLAGQETQYF
TRBV23-1	-	TRBD1	TRBJ1-2	TGCGCCAGCAGTCACCAGGGGGCGGACTATGGCTACACCTTC	CASSHQGADYGYTF
TRBV6-1	-	TRBD1	TRBJ2-3	TGTGCCAGCAGTGTCCGGGACAGGGGAACAGATACGCAGTATTTT	CASSVRDRGTDTQYF
TRBV6-6	-	-	TRBJ1-2	TGTGCCAGCAGTTCCCTCCTAGGCCCAATGGTTTATGGCTACACCTTC	CASSSLLGPMVYGYTF
TRBV6-5	-	-	TRBJ1-3	TGTGCCAGCAGTTCCCCGGGAAACACCATATATTTT	CASSSPGNTIYF
TRBV30	-	-	TRBJ2-7	TGTGCCTGGCATACCCCACTAGCCCCCGAGCAGTACTTC	CAWHTPLAPEQYF
TRBV27	few	TRBD1	TRBJ1-6	TGTGCCAGCGCAGGGGGCGCATCCCCAAGTTCACCCCTCCACTTT	CASAGGASPSSPLHF
TRBV7-9	-	-	TRBJ1-1	TGTGCCAGCAGCCAACCGACAGGGAACACTGAAGCTTTCTTT	CASSQPTGNTEAFF
TRBV6-5	-	TRBD1	TRBJ1-1	TGTGCCAGCAGGGGACAGGGTCGGACTGAAGCTTTCTTT	CASRGQGRTEAFF
TRBV9	-	-	TRBJ1-4	TGTGCCAGCAGTACCGACAGAATGCATGAAAAACTGTTTTTT	CASSTDRMHEKLFF
TRBV9	-	TRBD2	TRBJ2-7	TGTGCCAGCAGCCTGAAACTAGCGGGAGTAGGCGAGCAGTACTTC	CASSLKLAGVGEQYF
TRBV29-1	-	-	TRBJ1-4	TGCAGCGTTGGCAGGGAGGGTGAAAAACTGTTTTTT	CSVGREGEKLFF
TRBV29-1	-	TRBD1	TRBJ1-1	TGCAGCGGAGACCTTCGACAGGGCATGAACACTGAAGCTTTCTTT	CSGDLRQGMNTEAFF
TRBV5-5	-	-	TRBJ2-1	TGTGCCAGCAGAAAATGGACAGTTTACAATGAGCAGTTCTTC	CASRKWTVYNEQFF
TRBV2	-	TRBD1	TRBJ2-7	TGTGCCAGCAGAGACAGGGGAACGACCTACGAGCAGTACTTC	CASRDRGTTYEQYF
TRBV5-1	-	-	TRBJ2-7	TGCGCCAGCAGCCCGGACAATTCCTACGAGCAGTACTTC	CASSPDNSYEQYF
TRBV19	-	TRBD2	TRBJ2-4	TGTGCCAGTAGTATCCCGACTAGCGGGAGGGCCCTAGCCAAAAACATTCAGTACTTC	CASSIPTSGRALAKNIQYF